The 3 T cell receptor beta chains reported below all come from one sample, sequenced in a study of tumor-infiltrating lymphocytes in glioblastoma multiforme. Three nested ARM-PCR rounds with V-beta and C-beta primers built TCRB libraries. Each CDR3 protein gets one entry after TCRdb re-called the multiplex PCR reads with MiXCR. The sample holds fewer than 10,000 distinct CDR3 sequences, 74% seen once. What was sequenced was brain tumor tissue. These receptors were taken from a male donor with glioblastoma.

Points on this clonotype: In this CDR3 the conserved last residue, phenylalanine or tryptophan, is missing, so a read error is likely. This chain connects TRBV29-1 to TRBJ2-1, with D possibly matching TRBD1 (7 bases). The germline gives CDR1 SQVTM, CDR2 ANQGSEA. This CDR3 has 14 residues. V dropped 4 bases and J dropped 6 bases, with 16 bases sitting between them. CDR3 sequence reads: CSVGGWQGGNEQFL. The CDR3 DNA sequence: TGCAGCGTTGGGGGATGGCAGGGGGGCAATGAGCAGTTCCTC.

As regards this clonotype: An end of the junction differs from the germline gene, which may be a read error. V and J are TRBV11-2 and TRBJ2-1; 11 positions match TRBD2. The CDR3 runs to 18 residues. Germline CDR1 is SGHAT and CDR2 is FQNNGV. CDR3 bases: TGTGCCAGCAGCGGCGACAGGGGGACTAGCGGAACCTACAGTGAGCAGTTCTTC. Protein sequence: CASSGDRGTSGTYSEQFF.

The J gene is TRBJ2-7, the V gene TRBV7-9; the D call may be TRBD1 or TRBD2 (5 bases each). With 4 bases removed from V and 5 bases from J, the gap between germline ends came to 21 bases. The CDR3 is 16 amino acids. CDR1 and CDR2 (germline): SEHNR, FQNEAQ (reference sequence). CDR3 sequence: CASSSWDLAAFHEQYF. The CDR3, as DNA: TGTGCCAGCAGCTCGTGGGACCTTGCGGCCTTCCACGAGCAGTACTTC.